The 9 T cell receptor beta chains given below trace back to one sample, sequenced in a study of naive and memory T cell subsets (dated by TCRdb to about 2017). The study reported a robust and sensitive protocol to amplify, sequence and analyze TCRs, based on 3' ligation of a UMI-containing oligonucleotide to TCR cDNA. Receptors were amplified or captured by 5' RACE. Sequencing was performed on an Illumina MiSeq. The ligated cDNA was amplified in four rounds of PCR with nested alpha and beta constant region primers together with the SP2 primer. TCRdb redid the processing of the public reads, applying fastp at Q25 and MiXCR, and retained in-frame beta chains. One record per CDR3 amino acid sequence lists the most common genes and DNA. This sample lists more than 60,000 distinct CDR3 sequences; around 8% were detected once. The ten largest clones represent around 21% of the sample. The receptor set was obtained from a female donor in good health.

This chain connects TRBV15 to TRBJ1-3; a weak D match, TRBD1 (6 bases). This CDR3 is 15 amino acids long. Germline CDR1 reads LNHNV; CDR2 reads YYDKDF (reference sequence). The V end lost 0 bases, the J end lost 0 bases, and 6 bases lay between the germline ends. DNA for the CDR3: TGTGCCACCAGCAGAGACAGGGGCTCTGGAAACACCATATATTTT. Translated, it gives CATSRDRGSGNTIYF. Supplemented by reference TRBV15 and TRBJ1-3, the full variable domain reads DAMVIQNPRYQVTQFGKPVTLSCSQTLNHNVMYWYQQKSSQAPKLLFHYYDKDFNNEADTPDNFQSRRPNTSFCFLDIRSPGLGDTAMYLCATSRDRGSGNTIYFGEGSWLTVV.

The sample holds many counts of this clonotype. The rearrangement uses TRBV2 and TRBJ2-2; TRBD1 or TRBD2 may be the D gene (5 bases each). This CDR3 contains 15 residues. V lost 0 bases, J lost 7 bases, and 12 bases lay in between. Germline CDR1 SNHLY, CDR2 FYNNEI. CDR3 DNA sequence: TGTGCCAGCAGTGAAGCTACCAGGGAGAACGGGGAGCTGTTTTTT. It encodes CASSEATRENGELFF.

V and J are TRBV5-1 and TRBJ2-1, with D perhaps TRBD1 or TRBD2 (5 bases each). V lost 0 bases and J lost 3, with 13 bases in between. The CDR3 is 16 amino acids. Germline assignment: CDR1 SGHRS and CDR2 YFSETQ. The CDR3 DNA is TGCGCCAGCAGCTTGGAGGGGCGGAGCGGCTACAATGAGCAGTTCTTC. Its translation is CASSLEGRSGYNEQFF.

This clonotype has ten or more counts. This rearrangement joins TRBV6-2 or TRBV6-3 to TRBJ1-1; D may be TRBD1 (6 bases). The V and J ends lost 6 bases and 6 bases respectively, with 20 bases between them. The germline CDR1 and CDR2 sequences are MNHEY and SVGEGT. This CDR3 comprises 15 residues. CDR3 residues: CASSSNLQGGAEAFF. As DNA, the CDR3 is TGTGCCAGCAGCTCCAATCTACAGGGAGGCGCTGAAGCTTTCTTT.

This clonotype was picked up a small number of times. CDR3 DNA sequence: TGTGCCAGCTCACCAGCAAGGGGAGAGACCCAGTACTTC. Amino acid sequence: CASSPARGETQYF. The rearrangement links TRBV18 to TRBJ2-5; D may be TRBD1 (5 bases). V lost 2 bases and J lost 4, with 8 bases in between. This CDR3 region has 13 residues. Germline assignment: CDR1 KGHSH and CDR2 LQKENI.

This clonotype occurred many times. J is TRBJ2-5 and V is TRBV30, with D unresolved. CDR1 GTSNPN and CDR2 SVGIG come from the germline V gene (reference sequence). V dropped 0 bases and J dropped 5 bases, with 10 bases sitting between them. The CDR3 sequence is 13 residues long. CDR3 sequence (DNA): TGTGCCTGGAGTGTACGGGTGAGGGAGACCCAGTACTTC. Amino acids: CAWSVRVRETQYF.

In this sample, this clonotype turned up a few times. The chain couples TRBV5-1 to TRBJ2-7; D is possibly TRBD1 (5 bases). V lost 5 bases and J lost 2, with 11 bases in between. The CDR3 spans 13 residues. The V gene's germline CDR1 is SGHRS and CDR2 YFSETQ. For the CDR3, the DNA is TGCGCCAGCAGACCGACAGAAGCCTACGAGCAGTACTTC. Protein: CASRPTEAYEQYF.

This clonotype was counted many times. The rearrangement links TRBV7-6 to TRBJ2-7; 9 nucleotides align to TRBD1. Germline loops: CDR1 SGHVS, CDR2 FNYEAQ. CDR3 length: 14 residues. V shed 6 bases, J shed 6 bases, and the junction held 9 bases outside the gene matches. CDR3 nucleotide sequence: TGTGCCAGCAGTTCGTCGACAGGGGGTTTCGAGCAGTACTTC. The encoded protein is CASSSSTGGFEQYF.

Many counts were recorded for this clonotype. The chain employs TRBV6-6 and TRBJ1-4; D not resolved. Germline CDR1 is MNHNY and CDR2 is SVGAGI (reference sequence). The CDR3 length is 11 residues. The V end lost 7 bases, the J end lost 17 bases, and 17 bases lay between the germline ends. CDR3 amino acids: CASTPGRVLFF. CDR3 in DNA: TGTGCCAGCACCCCGGGGAGGGTTTTATTTTTT.